The text below deals with one T cell receptor (beta chain). The source of the sample is a study of blood T cell repertoires in COVID-19. Germline CDR1 is SNHLY and CDR2 is FYNNEI. The CDR3 spans 16 residues. V lost 6 bases, J lost 5 bases, and 20 bases lay in between. Sequenced by immunoSEQ multiplex PCR; TCRdb stores in-frame clones only, minus some. The sample yields about 61,000 clones, about 90% seen once. The V call is TRBV2, the J call TRBJ2-1; perhaps TRBD2 as D (6 bases). The sequenced material came from peripheral blood. This receptor was obtained from a man older than 75 in a cohort sampled during active COVID-19. CDR3 in amino acids: CASRAERLVSHNEQFF. The CDR3 region has the DNA TGTGCCAGCAGGGCAGAGAGACTAGTTTCCCACAATGAGCAGTTCTTC.